The present T cell receptor beta chain was sequenced within a study of T cells in Graves' hyperthyroidism and ophthalmopathy. This clonotype showed up many times. What was amplified from RNA transcripts were TCR beta CDR3 regions. The primer set for the first-round RT-PCR of the TCR CDR3 was HTBI. TCRdb passed the multiplex PCR reads through MiXCR, listing each CDR3 protein once. The repertoire includes more than 350,000 distinct CDR3 sequences, 12% to 15% of them detected once, and roughly 19% sits in the top ten. The ends were cut back, 7 bases at V and 11 bases at J, with 13 bases in the middle. The CDR3 has 11 amino acids.

This chain joins TRBV12-3 or TRBV12-4 and TRBJ2-3; a possible D gene is TRBD1 (5 bases). The material sequenced was blood. The origin of this receptor is a woman aged 55-69 years with Graves' ophthalmopathy. The CDR3 loop is CASTVGEGQYF. Written as DNA, the CDR3 is TGTGCCAGCACCGTAGGGGAAGGGCAGTATTTT.